This T cell receptor beta chain was documented in a study of cytomegalovirus exposure and HLA in healthy donors. The CDR3 spans 13 residues. V shed 6 bases and J shed 1 base, with 9 bases lying between them. Looked up from germline, CDR1 is MNHEY and CDR2 is SVGAGI. The PCR used 60 Vbeta and 13 Jbeta primers. Here immunoSEQ multiplex PCR was the method, and the copy in TCRdb shows in-frame clones only, minus some. The sample records about 160,000 clones, around 69% being singletons. This clone was counted a single time. The TCR was taken from a man in his sixties in good health and CMV-seronegative. Specimen: PBMCs. The rearrangement uses TRBV6-5 and TRBJ1-1; D gene uncertain. This chain's CDR3 is CASSVTRNTEAFF. The CDR3 nucleotides are TGTGCCAGCAGCGTAACACGGAACACTGAAGCTTTCTTT.